Here is one T cell receptor (beta chain) with its context. The record originates from a study of blood T cell repertoires in COVID-19. TCRdb's copy holds only in-frame clones and misses some; the assay was immunoSEQ multiplex PCR. The sample carries 200,000 or so clones, 89% recorded once. V dropped 0 bases and J dropped 5 bases, with 7 bases sitting between them. Germline V gives CDR1 SGHRS, CDR2 YFSETQ. The CDR3 runs 13 residues. Sequencing was done on a sample of PBMCs or T cells enriched from blood (not recorded which). The chain has TRBV5-1 and TRBJ2-3; D not resolved. This sequence originates from a woman aged 40 to 50 with acute COVID-19. CDR3 protein: CASSLDVRDTQYF. In nucleotides, the CDR3 is TGCGCCAGCAGCTTGGATGTGAGAGATACGCAGTATTTT.